The 31 T cell receptor beta chains below come from one sample, sequenced in a study of T cell changes during pregnancy in multiple sclerosis. Method: immunoSEQ multiplex PCR; TCRdb's copy keeps in-frame clones and lacks some. The sample lists tens of thousands of clones; 89% were seen once. The specimen comprised CD4+ T cells from peripheral blood mononuclear cells, sampled in the first trimester of pregnancy. The receptors shown here come from a female donor with multiple sclerosis, enrolled in a pregnancy study.

The chain has TRBV7-2 and TRBJ1-1; D is perhaps TRBD1 (6 bases). Germline V gene lookup returns CDR1 SGHTA and CDR2 FQGNSA. V shed 4 bases and J shed 7 bases, with 13 bases lying between them. The CDR3 spans 13 residues. CDR3 sequence: CASSSLDRNEAFF. The CDR3 DNA sequence: TGTGCCAGCAGCTCCCTAGACAGGAATGAAGCTTTCTTT.

In DNA form, the CDR3 reads TGTGCCAGCTCACCAAGCGGGCTTACCTACGAGCAGTACTTC. This codes for CASSPSGLTYEQYF. The rearrangement uses TRBV18 and TRBJ2-7; D is possibly TRBD2 (6 bases). The V gene lost 2 bases and the J gene lost 2 bases, with 10 bases spanning the gap. The CDR3 is 14 residues long. Per germline, CDR1 KGHSH and CDR2 LQKENI.

The chain is built from TRBV7-9 and TRBJ2-5; 7 bases fit TRBD1. CDR3 length: 13 residues. Germline V gene sequence: CDR1 SEHNR, CDR2 FQNEAQ (reference sequence). Trimming at V came to 2 bases and at J to 5 bases, leaving 2 bases not matched to a gene. CDR3 in DNA: TGTGCCAGCAGCTTAACGACAGGGGAGACCCAGTACTTC. It is translated as CASSLTTGETQYF.

V usage is TRBV11-2 and J usage is TRBJ2-2; a weak D match, TRBD1 (6 bases). CDR3 size: 17 residues. Germline CDR1 reads SGHAT; CDR2 reads FQNNGV. The V and J ends lost 3 bases and 6 bases respectively, with 20 bases between them. The CDR3 DNA is TGTGCCAGCAGCTTCCGGACAGCCCATCGGTGGGCCGGGGAGCTGTTTTTT. Translated: CASSFRTAHRWAGELFF.

The chain recombines TRBV19 with TRBJ1-5; the D is unclear. The germline CDR1 and CDR2 sequences are LNHDA and SQIVND (reference sequence). The CDR3 consists of 13 residues. The V end was cut by 0 bases, the J end by 8 bases, with 8 bases between. CDR3 amino acids: CASSIEEGKPQHF. For the CDR3, the DNA is TGTGCCAGTAGTATAGAGGAGGGCAAGCCCCAGCATTTT.

This clone was seen only a few times. The chain has TRBV5-1 and TRBJ1-1; D is possibly TRBD1 (5 bases). The CDR3 totals 13 residues. V was shortened by 5 bases and J by 1 base, with 9 bases between the two germline ends. Germline assignment: CDR1 SGHRS and CDR2 YFSETQ. The CDR3 DNA follows: TGCGCCAGCAGGGACCAGGGGAACACTGAAGCTTTCTTT. Amino acids: CASRDQGNTEAFF.

V is TRBV5-4 and J is TRBJ2-3; D perhaps matches TRBD1 (5 bases). Trimming cost V 3 bases and J 2 bases, with 16 bases left between them. CDR1 and CDR2 (germline): SGHNT, YYREEE (reference sequence). The length of the CDR3 is 16 residues. The chain's CDR3 is CASSSRVGANTDTQYF. The CDR3 nucleotides are TGTGCCAGCAGCTCGCGTGTAGGGGCGAACACAGATACGCAGTATTTT.

The rearrangement uses TRBV5-6 and TRBJ1-1, with D tentatively TRBD1 (5 bases). V was cut by 4 bases and J by 0 bases, with 10 bases left in between. This CDR3 comprises 14 residues. Germline CDR1 SGHDT, CDR2 YYEEEE. The CDR3 loop reads CASSLGGVNTEAFF. CDR3 bases: TGTGCCAGCAGCCTCGGGGGGGTGAACACTGAAGCTTTCTTT. The full variable domain, in which reference TRBV5-6 and TRBJ1-1 provide the parts outside the CDR3, is DAGVTQSPTHLIKTRGQQVTLRCSPKSGHDTVSWYQQALGQGPQFIFQYYEEEERQRGNFPDRFSGHQFPNYSSELNVNALLLGDSALYLCASSLGGVNTEAFFGQGTRLTVV.

The chain carries TRBV5-1 and TRBJ2-2; 11 bases are shared with TRBD2. After removal of 4 bases from V and 3 bases from J, the junction contained 5 bases not matched to a gene. The germline gives CDR1 SGHRS, CDR2 YFSETQ. This CDR3 has 16 residues. The CDR3 DNA sequence: TGCGCCAGCAGCCTGACTAGCGGGGAACACACCGGGGAGCTGTTTTTT. It codes for CASSLTSGEHTGELFF.

This chain joins TRBV9 and TRBJ2-1; 11 positions match TRBD2. The V and J ends lost 3 bases and 9 bases, in that order; junction bases with no gene match: 8. There are 15 residues in the CDR3. Germline CDR1 and CDR2: SGDLS and YYNGEE. The CDR3 region has the DNA TGTGCCAGCAGCGCTGGGACTAGCGGAAATAGTGAGCAGTTCTTC. Residues: CASSAGTSGNSEQFF. The complete variable domain, with remaining parts taken from reference TRBV9 and TRBJ2-1, reads DSGVTQTPKHLITATGQRVTLRCSPRSGDLSVYWYQQSLDQGLQFLIQYYNGEERAKGNILERFSAQQFPDLHSELNLSSLELGDSALYFCASSAGTSGNSEQFFGPGTRLTVL.

The J gene is TRBJ1-2, the V gene TRBV7-9; D is ambiguous. Trimming left V 4 bases short and J 8 bases short, with 14 bases between. Per the germline V gene, CDR1 is SEHNR and CDR2 is FQNEAQ (reference sequence). The CDR3 is 13 amino acids. The CDR3 loop is CASSSSGGAGYTF. The CDR3 DNA sequence: TGTGCCAGCAGCTCCTCGGGAGGCGCCGGCTACACCTTC. The variable domain in full, with the rest retrieved from reference TRBV7-9 and TRBJ1-2, is DTGVSQNPRHKITKRGQNVTFRCDPISEHNRLYWYRQTLGQGPEFLTYFQNEAQLEKSRLLSDRFSAERPKGSFSTLEIQRTEQGDSAMYLCASSSSGGAGYTFGSGTRLTVV.

The chain recombines TRBV30 with TRBJ2-1, with 8 positions matching TRBD2. J gave up 1 base and V 0 bases, and 14 bases lay outside the gene matches. Germline CDR1 and CDR2: GTSNPN and SVGIG (reference sequence). The CDR3 length is 19 residues. CDR3: CAWSVSGRSGSRSYNEQFF. The CDR3 region has the DNA TGTGCCTGGAGTGTAAGTGGTCGGAGCGGGAGCCGGTCCTACAATGAGCAGTTCTTC.

DNA of the CDR3: TGTGCCAGCTCACCGGAGCTCAATGAAAAACTGTTTTTT. This encodes CASSPELNEKLFF. The V call is TRBV18, the J call TRBJ1-4; D gene uncertain. This CDR3 spans 13 amino acids. Looked up from germline, CDR1 is KGHSH and CDR2 is LQKENI. Trimming took 3 bases from V and 5 from J, leaving 7 bases between them.

This chain connects TRBV4-1 to TRBJ1-5; 10 bases are a match to TRBD1. Germline lookup yields CDR1 MGHRA and CDR2 YSYEKL. The CDR3 runs to 16 residues. J gave up 5 bases and V 0 bases, and 4 bases lay outside the gene matches. CDR3 sequence: CASSQEGTGDYQPQHF. The CDR3 region has the DNA TGCGCCAGCAGCCAAGAGGGGACAGGGGACTATCAGCCCCAGCATTTT.

The chain is built from TRBV18 and TRBJ2-1; the D gene is possibly TRBD1 (6 bases). The CDR3 has 15 amino acids. Trimming removed 4 bases from V and 9 bases from J, with 19 bases in between. CDR1 KGHSH and CDR2 LQKENI come from the germline V gene. The CDR3 region is CASSRGHPPPGEQFF. CDR3 sequence (DNA): TGTGCCAGCTCACGGGGACATCCCCCCCCCGGTGAGCAGTTCTTC.

This rearrangement joins TRBV10-3 to TRBJ1-5; TRBD1 is a possible D gene (6 bases). With 4 bases removed from V and 5 bases from J, the gap between germline ends came to 18 bases. Germline CDR1 reads ENHRY; CDR2 reads SYGVKD. This CDR3 is built from 16 residues. CDR3 coding DNA: TGTGCCATCAGTGCGTCCAGGGGAACCGACCATCAGCCCCAGCATTTT. Amino acids: CAISASRGTDHQPQHF.

Regarding this clone: Distinct nucleotide sequences in the sample also encode this CDR3. The chain is built from TRBV30 and TRBJ2-5; 8 bases map to TRBD2. With 1 base clipped from V and 9 bases from J, the junction kept 13 bases outside the gene matches. The germline gives CDR1 GTSNPN, CDR2 SVGIG (reference sequence). The CDR3 is 15 amino acids. CDR3: CAWSAWAGGQGSQYF. CDR3 sequence (DNA): TGTGCCTGGAGTGCGTGGGCGGGAGGCCAGGGGTCCCAGTACTTC. Looking up the rest from reference TRBV30 and TRBJ2-5 gives the full variable domain: SQTIHQWPATLVQPVGSPLSLECTVEGTSNPNLYWYRQAAGRGLQLLFYSVGIGQISSEVPQNLSASRPQDRQFILSSKKLLLSDSGFYLCAWSAWAGGQGSQYFGPGTRLLVL.

The chain uses TRBV2 and TRBJ1-2; 12 positions match TRBD1. CDR1 and CDR2 (germline): SNHLY, FYNNEI. The CDR3 loop spans 16 amino acids. The V gene end was trimmed by 5 bases and the J gene end by 1 base; junction bases not matched to a gene: 5. In nucleotides, the CDR3 is TGTGCCAGCAGTAGGGACAGGGGGCGGTATAACTATGGCTACACCTTC. This encodes CASSRDRGRYNYGYTF.

J is TRBJ1-2 and V is TRBV9; D is undetermined. This CDR3 is 15 amino acids long. Per the germline V gene, CDR1 is SGDLS and CDR2 is YYNGEE. V was pared by 0 bases and J by 5 bases, with 14 bases between. This CDR3 is CASSVATDTAYGYTF. CDR3 coding DNA: TGTGCCAGCAGCGTAGCTACGGATACAGCTTATGGCTACACCTTC.

The V and J genes are TRBV6-1 and TRBJ2-7, with D hard to call. The germline gives CDR1 MNHNS, CDR2 SASEGT. Trimming cost V 3 bases and J 0 bases, with 9 bases left between them. This CDR3 comprises 14 residues. The CDR3 region has the DNA TGTGCCAGCAGTGACAGGTATAGCTCCTACGAGCAGTACTTC. Translated, it gives CASSDRYSSYEQYF.

This clone appeared a few times. V usage is TRBV5-1 and J usage is TRBJ1-4, with a weak D call TRBD1 (6 bases). The V gene lost 4 bases and the J gene lost 8 bases, with 18 bases spanning the gap. From germline, CDR1 is SGHRS and CDR2 YFSETQ. The CDR3 has 15 residues. CDR3 in DNA: TGCGCCAGCAGCCCTAATAACAGGGATGGCGAAAAACTGTTTTTT. It specifies CASSPNNRDGEKLFF.

J is TRBJ2-5 and V is TRBV5-4; maybe TRBD2 (5 bases). Germline-derived CDR1 and CDR2 are SGHNT and YYREEE (reference sequence). V shed 3 bases and J shed 5 bases, with 14 bases lying between them. The CDR3 consists of 14 residues. As DNA, the CDR3 is TGTGCCAGCAGCTCGGCTCGGGGAAGTGAGACCCAGTACTTC. It is translated as CASSSARGSETQYF.

The genes are TRBV5-6 and TRBJ2-7; 8 bases align to TRBD2. CDR1 SGHDT and CDR2 YYEEEE come from the germline V gene. The CDR3 is 16 amino acids. Germline trimming cut 2 bases from V and 3 bases from J; bases unmatched to any gene: 10. The DNA for the CDR3 is TGTGCCAGCAGCTTAGGGTTGACGGGAGGGGGCTACGAGCAGTACTTC. This encodes CASSLGLTGGGYEQYF.

J is TRBJ1-6 and V is TRBV6-1; no reliable D call. Germline-derived CDR1 and CDR2 are MNHNS and SASEGT. CDR3 length: 14 residues. Trimming pared 4 bases from V and 3 bases from J, leaving 7 bases between. CDR3 protein: CASSVAVYNSPLHF. The CDR3 DNA sequence: TGTGCCAGCAGTGTGGCCGTCTATAATTCACCCCTCCACTTT.

CDR3 in DNA: TGTGCCAGCTCACCCGCACAGGGGAACACTGAAGCTTTCTTT. Its protein product is CASSPAQGNTEAFF. The V gene is TRBV18, the J gene TRBJ1-1; TRBD1 is a possible D gene (6 bases). The CDR3 contains 14 residues. V was cut by 3 bases and J by 1 base, with 9 bases left in between. Germline V CDR1 and CDR2: KGHSH, LQKENI.

The rearrangement joins TRBV7-9 to TRBJ2-7, with 8 bases that match TRBD2. In germline, CDR1 is SEHNR, CDR2 FQNEAQ (reference sequence). Trimming at V came to 5 bases and at J to 3 bases, leaving 6 bases not matched to a gene. The CDR3 contains 14 residues. In DNA, the CDR3 is TGTGCCAGCAGCCCCGGGGGGGTCGGCTACGAGCAGTACTTC. Its protein product is CASSPGGVGYEQYF.

This chain's CDR3 is CASGEQGTYEQYF. CDR3 nucleotides: TGTGCCAGCGGAGAACAGGGAACCTACGAGCAGTACTTC. The chain carries TRBV6-5 and TRBJ2-7; D possibly corresponds to TRBD1 (6 bases). Trimming stripped 8 bases from V and 2 bases from J, with 13 bases between. Germline V gene lookup returns CDR1 MNHEY and CDR2 SVGAGI. This CDR3 spans 13 amino acids.

The genes are TRBV29-1 and TRBJ1-1, with 7 bases aligning to TRBD1. Germline values: CDR1 SQVTM, CDR2 ANQGSEA. The CDR3 spans 14 residues. Trimming took 4 bases from V and 0 from J; bases not matched to a gene: 5. The CDR3 DNA follows: TGCAGCGTTGGGGACAGCTGGATGAACACTGAAGCTTTCTTT. It specifies CSVGDSWMNTEAFF.

The rearrangement joins TRBV19 to TRBJ1-1, with D tentatively TRBD1 (6 bases). Germline CDR1 LNHDA, CDR2 SQIVND (reference sequence). The CDR3 consists of 15 residues. With 7 bases removed from V and 0 bases from J, the gap between germline ends came to 15 bases. For the CDR3, the DNA is TGTGCCAGTACCCAGTTCGGGGACATGAACACTGAAGCTTTCTTT. This codes for CASTQFGDMNTEAFF.

The rearrangement links TRBV18 to TRBJ2-1; 8 nucleotides line up with TRBD2. Trimming at V came to 6 bases and at J to 2 bases, leaving 12 bases not matched to a gene. The CDR3 has 17 residues. Germline V gene lookup returns CDR1 KGHSH and CDR2 LQKENI. The DNA of the CDR3 is TGTGCCAGCTCCTCAGGGGCGCTAGCGGGTACCTACAATGAGCAGTTCTTC. Encoded protein: CASSSGALAGTYNEQFF.

This clone was detected only once. This sequence joins TRBV11-1 and TRBJ1-1; 7 bases are a match to TRBD1. V lost 3 bases, J lost 4 bases, and 5 bases stayed unmatched. The CDR3 is made up of 14 amino acids. Germline values: CDR1 SGHAT, CDR2 FQDESV (reference sequence). CDR3 sequence (DNA): TGTGCCAGCAGCTTTGGCAGGGGGTCCACTGAAGCTTTCTTT. Its protein is CASSFGRGSTEAFF.